This entry lists 27 T cell receptor beta chains sequenced from one sample in a study of T cells after yellow fever vaccination. A single record per CDR3 protein comes from TCRdb applying MiXCR to the 5' RACE reads. The table lists almost 70,000 distinct CDR3 sequences, approximately 5% of them singletons. This sample comprised CD4+ T cells sorted from PBMCs, obtained roughly 15 days after the first yellow fever vaccination. The receptors stem from a man aged 18 to 30 who received the YFV17D yellow fever vaccine.

In this sample, this clonotype turned up many times. The V call is TRBV7-9, the J call TRBJ1-1; TRBD1 agrees at 7 bases. Germline V lookup: CDR1 SEHNR, CDR2 FQNEAQ (reference sequence). The V gene end was trimmed by 5 bases and the J gene end by 4 bases; junction bases not matched to a gene: 4. The CDR3 runs 13 residues. The CDR3: CASSRQGSTEAFF. The CDR3 DNA reads TGTGCCAGCAGCCGACAGGGTTCCACTGAAGCTTTCTTT.

This clonotype was picked up many times. The chain has TRBV6-5 and TRBJ1-5, with D perhaps TRBD1 (6 bases). The V gene's germline CDR1 is MNHEY and CDR2 SVGAGI. Trimming left V 2 bases short and J 3 bases short, with 11 bases between. The CDR3 has 15 residues. Here the CDR3 DNA reads TGTGCCAGCAGTTACGGGCGGGGGCTCAATCAGCCCCAGCATTTT. It yields the protein CASSYGRGLNQPQHF.

This clonotype came up many times. The rearrangement joins TRBV19 to TRBJ2-3; 7 bases agree with TRBD1. The germline CDR1 and CDR2 sequences are LNHDA and SQIVND (reference sequence). V was clipped by 5 bases and J by 2 bases; unmatched bases: 13. This CDR3 has 17 amino acids. The CDR3: CASSLRNRDRFTDTQYF. DNA for the CDR3: TGTGCCAGTAGTTTACGCAACAGGGACAGATTCACAGATACGCAGTATTTT. Full variable domain (outside the CDR3, taken from reference TRBV19 and TRBJ2-3): DGGITQSPKYLFRKEGQNVTLSCEQNLNHDAMYWYRQDPGQGLRLIYYSQIVNDFQKGDIAEGYSVSREKKESFPLTVTSAQKNPTAFYLCASSLRNRDRFTDTQYFGPGTRLTVL.

This clonotype occurred many times. The J gene is TRBJ1-1, the V gene TRBV5-1; TRBD1 aligns across 7 bases. The CDR3 runs 15 residues. Trimming took 1 base from V and 4 from J; bases not matched to a gene: 7. Germline CDR1 is SGHRS and CDR2 is YFSETQ. The CDR3 region is CASSLTGQGVTEAFF. CDR3 DNA sequence: TGCGCCAGCAGCTTGACAGGGCAGGGGGTCACTGAAGCTTTCTTT.

This clonotype was picked up many times. The V and J genes are TRBV2 and TRBJ2-1; tentative D call: TRBD1 (5 bases). V was clipped by 3 bases and J by 14 bases, with 11 bases between them. The CDR3 has 11 amino acids. CDR1 and CDR2 (germline): SNHLY, FYNNEI. CDR3 sequence: CASSEQGGKFF. For the CDR3, the DNA is TGTGCCAGCAGTGAGCAGGGTGGAAAGTTCTTC. Based on the CDR3 plus reference TRBV2 and TRBJ2-1, the full variable domain is EPEVTQTPSHQVTQMGQEVILRCVPISNHLYFYWYRQILGQKVEFLVSFYNNEISEKSEIFDDQFSVERPDGSNFTLKIRSTKLEDSAMYFCASSEQGGKFFGPGTRLTVL.

The sample holds many counts of this clonotype. The chain employs TRBV4-1 and TRBJ1-5; D is perhaps TRBD1 (5 bases). The CDR3 consists of 17 residues. Between the trimmed V and J ends, which lost 1 base and 3 bases, there was a span of 16 bases. Per the germline V gene, CDR1 is MGHRA and CDR2 is YSYEKL. The CDR3: CASSQGRVRGINQPQHF. For the CDR3, the DNA is TGCGCCAGCAGCCAAGGCCGGGTCCGGGGGATCAATCAGCCCCAGCATTTT.

In this sample, this clonotype turned up many times. This chain links TRBV11-2 with TRBJ2-5, with unresolved D. CDR3 length equals 13 residues. Germline V gene lookup returns CDR1 SGHAT and CDR2 FQNNGV. V lost 1 base, J lost 5 bases, and 8 bases lay in between. This chain's CDR3 is CASSLGAWETQYF. The CDR3 DNA is TGTGCCAGCAGCTTAGGGGCTTGGGAGACCCAGTACTTC.

This clonotype was counted at least ten times. This chain connects TRBV12-3 or TRBV12-4 to TRBJ2-7; no definite D call. The CDR3 spans 12 residues. The CDR3 spells CASSPDARPLEV. CDR3 sequence (DNA): TGTGCCAGCAGTCCCGACGCGCGTCCCCTTGAAGTC.

This clonotype was detected ten times or more. The chain carries TRBV7-2 and TRBJ2-5; D gene ambiguous. Germline V CDR1 and CDR2: SGHTA, FQGNSA. The V gene lost 8 bases and the J gene lost 1 base, with 11 bases spanning the gap. This CDR3 spans 13 amino acids. Here the CDR3 DNA reads TGTGCCAGCTCGGGCAGCTTCCAAGAGACCCAGTACTTC. This translates into CASSGSFQETQYF.

This clonotype was seen repeatedly, ten times or more. V and J are TRBV28 and TRBJ1-2, with 8 nucleotides matching TRBD1. Germline V gene data show CDR1 as MDHEN and CDR2 as SYDVKM. Unmatched junction bases numbered 13, after V lost 7 bases and J lost 0 bases. The CDR3 spans 17 residues. The CDR3 bases are TGTGCCAGCACATCCCCGGGGCAGGGGGCCACTAACTATGGCTACACCTTC. This encodes CASTSPGQGATNYGYTF.

This clonotype was found many times. The genes are TRBV10-2 and TRBJ2-5; D remains ambiguous. The CDR3 is 14 residues long. V was clipped by 0 bases and J by 5 bases, with 10 bases between them. The V gene's germline CDR1 is WSHSY and CDR2 SAAADI. The CDR3 coding sequence is TGCGCCAGCAGTGAGTCCTCCCCTTTGGAGACCCAGTACTTC. Translation: CASSESSPLETQYF.

The table lists this clonotype with a few counts. V and J are TRBV11-3 and TRBJ2-3; 13 bases are a match to TRBD2. CDR1 SGHNT and CDR2 YENEEA come from the germline V gene. This CDR3 contains 18 residues. Trimming removed 5 bases from V and 4 bases from J; junction bases left unmatched: 12. The CDR3 region has the DNA TGTGCCAGCAGCGGGCGACTAGCGGGGGGATCCCTCGCAGATACGCAGTATTTT. It encodes CASSGRLAGGSLADTQYF.

This clonotype came up many times. The rearrangement uses TRBV28 and TRBJ1-1, with TRBD1 as a possible D gene (6 bases). Per the germline V gene, CDR1 is MDHEN and CDR2 is SYDVKM. The CDR3 is made up of 16 amino acids. The V and J ends lost 4 bases and 0 bases respectively, with 15 bases between them. CDR3 amino acids: CASSSQGRGMNTEAFF. The CDR3 nucleotides read TGTGCCAGCAGTTCTCAGGGAAGGGGGATGAACACTGAAGCTTTCTTT.

In this sample, this clonotype turned up many times. V usage is TRBV3-1 and J usage is TRBJ2-4, with 8 bases identical to TRBD2. Trimming at V came to 4 bases and at J to 6 bases, leaving 2 bases not matched to a gene. Germline V gives CDR1 LGHDT, CDR2 YNNKEL (reference sequence). The CDR3 runs to 13 residues. The CDR3 nucleotides are TGTGCCAGCAGCCTTCGGGGGGGAAACATTCAGTACTTC. It yields the protein CASSLRGGNIQYF.

This CDR3 is CANPGSSGNTIYF. CDR3 DNA: TGTGCCAATCCCGGGAGCTCTGGAAACACCATATATTTT. The V and J genes are TRBV30 and TRBJ1-3, with D unresolved. V lost 8 bases and J lost 0, with 11 bases in between. The CDR3 consists of 13 residues. Germline V lookup: CDR1 GTSNPN, CDR2 SVGIG (reference sequence).

This clonotype has a handful of counts. This chain connects TRBV20-1 to TRBJ2-5; D gene uncertain. CDR3 length: 12 residues. Germline CDR1 is DFQATT and CDR2 is SNEGSKA (reference sequence). V was pared by 3 bases and J by 13 bases, with 18 bases between. CDR3 coding DNA: TGCAGTGCTAGGGTCCCTGTTTCGCTAGGGTACTTC. Amino acids: CSARVPVSLGYF.

This clonotype was seen repeatedly, ten times or more. The V and J genes are TRBV5-1 and TRBJ2-5; a possible D gene is TRBD2 (6 bases). V was cut by 0 bases and J by 5 bases, with 17 bases left in between. The CDR3 is 16 residues long. Germline-derived CDR1 and CDR2 are SGHRS and YFSETQ. The CDR3 DNA follows: TGCGCCAGCAGCTTGGCCGGCGGCGGGGAAGTGGAGACCCAGTACTTC. Translation gives CASSLAGGGEVETQYF.

This clonotype showed up many times. The rearrangement links TRBV20-1 to TRBJ1-2, with 7 nucleotides matching TRBD1. J gave up 4 bases and V 3 bases, and 14 bases lay outside the gene matches. There are 16 residues in the CDR3. Germline V gene lookup returns CDR1 DFQATT and CDR2 SNEGSKA (reference sequence). In nucleotides, the CDR3 is TGCAGTGCTAGGTCTCCGTACAGGGGACCACTCTATGGCTACACCTTC. Its protein is CSARSPYRGPLYGYTF.

This clonotype was picked up many times. V gene TRBV7-6 combines with J gene TRBJ2-3; D may correspond to TRBD1 or TRBD2 (5 bases each). The CDR3 is 15 amino acids. Trimming shortened V by 0 bases and J by 1 base, and 8 bases separated the two germline ends. The germline V gene encodes CDR1 SGHVS and CDR2 FNYEAQ. In nucleotides, the CDR3 is TGTGCCAGCAGCTTAGCGGTGGGGGGCACAGATACGCAGTATTTT. This sequence encodes CASSLAVGGTDTQYF. The full variable domain, with the rest looked up from reference TRBV7-6 and TRBJ2-3, is GAGVSQSPRYKVTKRGQDVALRCDPISGHVSLYWYRQALGQGPEFLTYFNYEAQQDKSGLPNDRFSAERPEGSISTLTIQRTEQRDSAMYRCASSLAVGGTDTQYFGPGTRLTVL.

This clonotype was seen at least ten times. Sequence at one end of the junction differs from germline and may be a read error. The chain has TRBV19 and TRBJ1-6; the match to TRBD1 covers 8 bases. The CDR3 is 14 amino acids. CDR1 is LNHDA, CDR2 SQIVND, per germline (reference sequence). This chain's CDR3 is CASSPHRPQGQATF. CDR3 DNA sequence: TGTGCCAGTAGTCCACACCGACCTCAGGGACAGGCCACCTTT.

This clonotype was picked up many times. This chain links TRBV5-5 with TRBJ1-6; D gene uncertain. V lost 6 bases to trimming and J lost 0 bases, with 16 bases between them. The germline CDR1 and CDR2 sequences are SGHKS and YYEKEE (reference sequence). The CDR3 totals 17 residues. This CDR3 reads CASMWDSLFSYNSPLHF. The CDR3 DNA is TGTGCCAGCATGTGGGATTCCCTTTTCTCCTATAATTCACCCCTCCACTTT.

This clonotype occurred many times. The V and J genes are TRBV6-5 and TRBJ1-2; the D gene is possibly TRBD1 (6 bases). V lost 6 bases to trimming and J lost 6 bases, with 17 bases between them. Germline CDR1 and CDR2: MNHEY and SVGAGI. This CDR3 comprises 14 residues. CDR3 coding DNA: TGTGCCAGCAGAACACCGGGGGGCGACGATGGCTACACCTTC. This sequence encodes CASRTPGGDDGYTF.

This clonotype was detected many times. V usage is TRBV5-1 and J usage is TRBJ2-7, with D unresolved. Germline assignment: CDR1 SGHRS and CDR2 YFSETQ. V was pared by 3 bases and J by 5 bases, with 6 bases between. The CDR3 length is 11 residues. CDR3 nucleotides: TGCGCCAGCAGCTCGACAAACGAGCAGTACGTC. Its translation is CASSSTNEQYV.

The gene calls are TRBV6-4 and TRBJ2-3; no reliable D call. The germline V gene encodes CDR1 MRHNA and CDR2 SNTAGT. This CDR3 contains 13 residues. Trimming took 2 bases from V and 3 from J, leaving 6 bases between them. CDR3 residues: CASSDTETDTQYF. The CDR3 DNA follows: TGTGCCAGCAGTGACACAGAAACAGATACGCAGTATTTT.

Many counts were recorded for this clonotype. The chain joins TRBV20-1 to TRBJ2-3, with D unresolved. CDR1 is DFQATT and CDR2 is SNEGSKA in the germline V gene (reference sequence). Trimming left V 3 bases short and J 7 bases short, with 8 bases between. The CDR3 consists of 11 residues. CDR3 region: CSASLTHTQYF. As DNA, the CDR3 is TGCAGTGCTAGCTTGACCCATACGCAGTATTTT.

The table lists this clonotype with many counts. This chain connects TRBV20-1 to TRBJ2-1; 9 bases agree with TRBD1. Per germline, CDR1 DFQATT and CDR2 SNEGSKA (reference sequence). The junction had 11 bases not matched to a gene; V was cut back by 1 base and J by 7 bases. This CDR3 is built from 16 residues. CDR3 sequence: CSARVPGTGRGNEQFF. The CDR3 bases are TGCAGTGCTAGAGTGCCCGGGACAGGGAGGGGTAATGAGCAGTTCTTC.

This clonotype was found many times. This sequence joins TRBV5-1 and TRBJ2-1, with 8 bases aligning to TRBD2. Germline-derived CDR1 and CDR2 are SGHRS and YFSETQ. Trimming at V came to 0 bases and at J to 3 bases, leaving 2 bases not matched to a gene. The CDR3 spans 15 residues. The CDR3 spells CASSLVGGDYNEQFF. As DNA, the CDR3 is TGCGCCAGCAGCTTGGTCGGGGGGGACTACAATGAGCAGTTCTTC.